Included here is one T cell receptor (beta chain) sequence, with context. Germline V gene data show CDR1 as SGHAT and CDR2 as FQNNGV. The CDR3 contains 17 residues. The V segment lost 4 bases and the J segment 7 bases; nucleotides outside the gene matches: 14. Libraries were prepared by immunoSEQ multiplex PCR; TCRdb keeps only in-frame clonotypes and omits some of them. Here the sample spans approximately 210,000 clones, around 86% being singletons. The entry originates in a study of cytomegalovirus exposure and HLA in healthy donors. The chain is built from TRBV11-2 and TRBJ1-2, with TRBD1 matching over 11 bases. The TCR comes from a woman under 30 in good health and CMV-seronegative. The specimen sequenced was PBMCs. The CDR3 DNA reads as TGTGCCAGCAGCTCTGGACAGGGGGCCCTGCTTCGCCCTGGCTACACCTTC. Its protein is CASSSGQGALLRPGYTF.